This TCR beta chain was retrieved from a study of human thymus T cells. Notes on the study in general: Within thymic and blood repertoires, V and J gene usage appeared to be biased.

Comments on this clone: Its antigen is unknown.

Corrective heart surgery yielded resections, and these provided the thymus tissue. Having surgery to correct congenital heart defects, healthy Finnish infants acted as the donors. This CDR3 region has 13 residues. Germline V gene lookup returns CDR1 GTSNPN and CDR2 SVGIG (reference sequence). V was clipped by 0 bases and J by 4 bases, with 7 bases between them. The protocol was immunoSEQ multiplex PCR, while the TCRdb copy is restricted to in-frame clones and leaves out a portion. The sample consists of roughly 120,000 clones, around 95% of them appearing once. Sequencing used thymus tissue. This TCR was sampled from a boy younger than two with a congenital heart defect but otherwise immunologically healthy. The chain carries TRBV30 and TRBJ2-1; a weak D match, TRBD2 (5 bases). The CDR3 nucleotides read TGTGCCTGGAGTGTACAGCGGTACAATGAGCAGTTCTTC. Translated: CAWSVQRYNEQFF.